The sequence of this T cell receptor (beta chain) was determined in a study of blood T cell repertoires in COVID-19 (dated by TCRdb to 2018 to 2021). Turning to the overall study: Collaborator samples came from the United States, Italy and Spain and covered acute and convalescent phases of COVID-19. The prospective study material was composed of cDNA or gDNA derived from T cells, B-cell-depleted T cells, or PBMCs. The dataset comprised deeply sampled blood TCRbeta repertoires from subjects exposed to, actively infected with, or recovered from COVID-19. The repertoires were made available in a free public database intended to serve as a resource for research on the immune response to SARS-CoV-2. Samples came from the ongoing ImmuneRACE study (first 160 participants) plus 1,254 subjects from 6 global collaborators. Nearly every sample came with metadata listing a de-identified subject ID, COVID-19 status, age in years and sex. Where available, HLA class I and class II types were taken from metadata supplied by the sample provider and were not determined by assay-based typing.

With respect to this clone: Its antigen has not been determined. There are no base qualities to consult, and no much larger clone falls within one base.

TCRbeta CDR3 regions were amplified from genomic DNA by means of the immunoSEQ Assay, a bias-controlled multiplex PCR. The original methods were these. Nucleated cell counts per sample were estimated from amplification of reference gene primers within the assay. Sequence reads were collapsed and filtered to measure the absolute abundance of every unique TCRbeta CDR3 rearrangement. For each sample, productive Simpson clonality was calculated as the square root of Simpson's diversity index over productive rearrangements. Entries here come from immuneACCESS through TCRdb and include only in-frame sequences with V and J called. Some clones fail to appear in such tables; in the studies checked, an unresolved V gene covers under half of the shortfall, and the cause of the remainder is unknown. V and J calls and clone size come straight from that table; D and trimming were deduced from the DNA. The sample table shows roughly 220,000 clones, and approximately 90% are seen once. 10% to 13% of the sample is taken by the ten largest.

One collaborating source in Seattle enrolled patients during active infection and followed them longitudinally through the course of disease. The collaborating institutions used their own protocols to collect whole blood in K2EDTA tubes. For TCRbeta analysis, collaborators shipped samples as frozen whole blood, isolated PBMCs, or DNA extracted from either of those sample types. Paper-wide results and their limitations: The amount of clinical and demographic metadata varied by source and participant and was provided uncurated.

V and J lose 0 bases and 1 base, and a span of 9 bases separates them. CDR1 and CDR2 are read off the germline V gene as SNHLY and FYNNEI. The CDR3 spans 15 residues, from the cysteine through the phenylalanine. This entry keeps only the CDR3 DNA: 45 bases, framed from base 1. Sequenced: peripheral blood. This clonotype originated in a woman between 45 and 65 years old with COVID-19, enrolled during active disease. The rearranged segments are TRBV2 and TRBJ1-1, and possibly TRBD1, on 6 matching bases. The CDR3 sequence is CASSEATRGNTEAFF. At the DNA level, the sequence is TGTGCCAGCAGTGAAGCTACCAGGGGGAACACTGAAGCTTTCTTT. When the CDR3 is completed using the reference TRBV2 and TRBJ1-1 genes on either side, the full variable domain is EPEVTQTPSHQVTQMGQEVILRCVPISNHLYFYWYRQILGQKVEFLVSFYNNEISEKSEIFDDQFSVERPDGSNFTLKIRSTKLEDSAMYFCASSEATRGNTEAFFGQGTRLTVV.